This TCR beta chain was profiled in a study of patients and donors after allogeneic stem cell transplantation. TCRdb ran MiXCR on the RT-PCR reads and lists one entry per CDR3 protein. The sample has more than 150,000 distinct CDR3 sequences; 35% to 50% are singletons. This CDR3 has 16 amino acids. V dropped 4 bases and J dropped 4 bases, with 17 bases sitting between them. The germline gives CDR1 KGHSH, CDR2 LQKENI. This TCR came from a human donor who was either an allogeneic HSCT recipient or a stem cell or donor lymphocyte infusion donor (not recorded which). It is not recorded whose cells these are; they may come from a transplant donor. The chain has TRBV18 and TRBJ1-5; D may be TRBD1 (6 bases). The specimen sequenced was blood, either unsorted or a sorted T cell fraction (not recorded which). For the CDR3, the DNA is TGTGCCAGCTCACAAACTCTGGGGCAGGGGAATCAGCCCCAGCATTTT. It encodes CASSQTLGQGNQPQHF.